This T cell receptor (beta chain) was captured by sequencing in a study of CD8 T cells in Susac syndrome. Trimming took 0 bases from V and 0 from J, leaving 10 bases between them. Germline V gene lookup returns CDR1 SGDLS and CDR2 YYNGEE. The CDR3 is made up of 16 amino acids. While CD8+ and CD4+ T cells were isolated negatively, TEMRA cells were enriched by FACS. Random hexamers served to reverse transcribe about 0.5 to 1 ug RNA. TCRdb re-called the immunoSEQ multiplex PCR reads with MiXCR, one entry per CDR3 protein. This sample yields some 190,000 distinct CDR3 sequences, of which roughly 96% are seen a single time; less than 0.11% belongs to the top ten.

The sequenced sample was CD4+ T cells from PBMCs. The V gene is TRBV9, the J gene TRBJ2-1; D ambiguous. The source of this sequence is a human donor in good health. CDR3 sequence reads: CASSVATGGSYNEQFF. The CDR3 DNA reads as TGTGCCAGCAGCGTAGCTACGGGCGGCTCCTACAATGAGCAGTTCTTC. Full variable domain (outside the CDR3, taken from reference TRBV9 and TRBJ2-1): DSGVTQTPKHLITATGQRVTLRCSPRSGDLSVYWYQQSLDQGLQFLIQYYNGEERAKGNILERFSAQQFPDLHSELNLSSLELGDSALYFCASSVATGGSYNEQFFGPGTRLTVL.